What follows are 10 T cell receptor beta chains derived from one specimen sequenced in a study of blood T cell repertoires in COVID-19. Assay used: immunoSEQ multiplex PCR; TCRdb lists only in-frame clones, some missing. The top ten clones hold approximately 16% of a sample with 200,000 to 250,000 clones, approximately 82% of them seen once. The sequencing input was PBMCs or T cells enriched from blood (not recorded which). The origin of the receptors is a man aged 35-49 years who had recovered from COVID-19.

The chain couples TRBV19 to TRBJ1-2; D may be TRBD1 (6 bases). Per germline, CDR1 LNHDA and CDR2 SQIVND (reference sequence). V lost 5 bases, J lost 4 bases, and 11 bases lay in between. This CDR3 comprises 13 residues. In nucleotides, the CDR3 is TGTGCCAGTAGTCGTGGGGGCGCCTATGGCTACACCTTC. Translating gives CASSRGGAYGYTF.

The chain combines TRBV11-1 with TRBJ2-5; D is possibly TRBD2 (6 bases). Germline-derived CDR1 and CDR2 are SGHAT and FQDESV (reference sequence). Trimming shortened V by 5 bases and J by 4 bases, and 17 bases separated the two germline ends. This CDR3 is 15 amino acids long. CDR3 protein: CASSARDSQGETQYF. The CDR3 coding sequence is TGTGCCAGCAGCGCTAGGGACTCCCAGGGAGAGACCCAGTACTTC.

Only a few counts were recorded for this clone. V is TRBV5-1 and J is TRBJ2-1; the match to TRBD2 covers 16 bases. With V trimmed by 4 bases and J by 7 bases, 2 bases remained unmatched. CDR1 is SGHRS and CDR2 is YFSETQ in the germline V gene. This CDR3 spans 15 amino acids. The CDR3 is CASSTGLAGGNEQFF. CDR3 nucleotide sequence: TGCGCCAGCAGCACGGGACTAGCGGGAGGGAATGAGCAGTTCTTC.

A word on this clone: Other DNA sequences within the sample encode an identical CDR3. The chain combines TRBV7-9 with TRBJ2-3, with D unclear. Trimming shortened V by 5 bases and J by 3 bases, and 9 bases separated the two germline ends. The CDR3 is made up of 13 amino acids. Germline V gene lookup returns CDR1 SEHNR and CDR2 FQNEAQ (reference sequence). The CDR3 spells CASSPTGTDTQYF. Here the CDR3 DNA reads TGTGCCAGCAGCCCTACCGGTACAGATACGCAGTATTTT.

A note on this clone: The junction shows a germline mismatch at one end, possibly a read error. The V and J genes are TRBV3-1 (or the pseudogene TRBV3-2) and TRBJ2-7, with 9 bases aligning to TRBD2. The CDR3 sequence is 12 residues long. From germline, CDR1 is LGHDT and CDR2 YNNKEL (reference sequence). CDR3 loop: CASSQGISGSLF. In DNA form, the CDR3 reads TGTGCCAGCAGCCAAGGAATTAGCGGGAGCCTATTC.

The V and J genes are TRBV27 and TRBJ2-7; possible D gene TRBD1, 6 bases. The CDR3 length is 16 residues. V lost 5 bases, J lost 0 bases, and 17 bases lay in between. CDR1 MNHEY and CDR2 SMNVEV come from the germline V gene (reference sequence). The CDR3 is CASSPGPGTLSYEQYF. In DNA form, the CDR3 reads TGTGCCAGCAGTCCTGGTCCCGGGACACTCTCCTACGAGCAGTACTTC.

This chain joins TRBV9 and TRBJ1-1; tentative D call: TRBD1 (5 bases). V dropped 4 bases and J dropped 5 bases, with 18 bases sitting between them. The V gene's germline CDR1 is SGDLS and CDR2 YYNGEE. This CDR3 contains 15 residues. The CDR3 DNA sequence: TGTGCCAGCAGCCCCCGGGCAGGGAAGACTACTGAAGCTTTCTTT. As protein: CASSPRAGKTTEAFF.

The V gene is TRBV12-3 or TRBV12-4, the J gene TRBJ2-1; no clear D. V lost 6 bases and J lost 9, with 9 bases in between. The CDR3 has 11 residues. CDR3: CASSRSSEQFF. The CDR3, as DNA: TGTGCCAGCAGCCGAAGTAGTGAGCAGTTCTTC.

The J gene is TRBJ1-2, the V gene TRBV7-2; the D gene is possibly TRBD1 (5 bases). Trimming removed 7 bases at V and 6 bases at J, with 18 bases between. The germline gives CDR1 SGHTA, CDR2 FQGNSA. The CDR3 contains 14 residues. The CDR3 DNA is TGTGCCAGCACTCCTTCGAGGGGAGGAAATGGCTACACCTTC. Translating gives CASTPSRGGNGYTF.

The chain carries TRBV11-3 and TRBJ2-7; maybe TRBD1 (5 bases). The germline gives CDR1 SGHNT, CDR2 YENEEA. The ends were cut back, 5 bases at V and 6 bases at J, with 14 bases in the middle. The length of the CDR3 is 13 residues. Written as DNA, the CDR3 is TGTGCCAGCAGCAAGGGGCCCCTGAGCGAGCAGTACTTC. This codes for CASSKGPLSEQYF.